The rows below give T cell receptor beta chains drawn from one sample of a study of blood T cell repertoires in COVID-19. Here immunoSEQ multiplex PCR was the method, and the copy in TCRdb shows in-frame clones only, minus some. Among over 85,000 clones listed, about 85% were seen once. The sequenced material came from peripheral blood. The receptors shown here come from a man over 45 with active COVID-19. Each CDR3 is given without its conserved first and last residue. The order of the fields is J gene, V gene, clone size, CDR3 protein. A clone size is listed for some rows: how often the clone was seen (once, few, many), or a class if it is expanded.

j_gene: TRBJ1-5; v_gene: TRBV18; abundance: .; CDR3aa: ASSRQGSQPQH
j_gene: TRBJ2-2; v_gene: TRBV6-2/TRBV6-3; abundance: .; CDR3aa: ASSYPPDRNTGELF
j_gene: TRBJ2-7; v_gene: TRBV5-1; abundance: .; CDR3aa: ASSLAGVSLGEQY
j_gene: TRBJ1-2; v_gene: TRBV9; abundance: .; CDR3aa: ASSVGQGWTNYGYT
j_gene: TRBJ2-7; v_gene: TRBV2; abundance: .; CDR3aa: ASSVTASYEQY
j_gene: TRBJ1-1; v_gene: TRBV20-1; abundance: .; CDR3aa: SAQARPEAF
j_gene: TRBJ1-1; v_gene: TRBV7-9; abundance: .; CDR3aa: ASTQRTAPNTEAF
j_gene: TRBJ2-1; v_gene: TRBV5-4; abundance: once; CDR3aa: ASSPDRGSYNEQF
j_gene: TRBJ1-5; v_gene: TRBV27; abundance: .; CDR3aa: ASSLDRGGNQPQH
j_gene: TRBJ2-3; v_gene: TRBV9; abundance: .; CDR3aa: ASSVDRGGSTDTQY
j_gene: TRBJ2-3; v_gene: TRBV9; abundance: .; CDR3aa: ASSGNQGQGARDTQY
j_gene: TRBJ2-3; v_gene: TRBV14; abundance: .; CDR3aa: ASSLTSGSFTDTQY
j_gene: TRBJ2-5; v_gene: TRBV5-1; abundance: .; CDR3aa: ASSGGLDQETQY
j_gene: TRBJ2-3; v_gene: TRBV5-4; abundance: .; CDR3aa: ASSPGAGGPTDTQY
j_gene: TRBJ1-1; v_gene: TRBV7-3; abundance: .; CDR3aa: ASSPDRGEGEAF
j_gene: TRBJ2-5; v_gene: TRBV12-5; abundance: .; CDR3aa: ASGQTASGGVKETQY
j_gene: TRBJ1-4; v_gene: TRBV7-2; abundance: .; CDR3aa: ASSLVFRVSDNEKLF
j_gene: TRBJ1-3; v_gene: TRBV5-1; abundance: .; CDR3aa: ASSFNPQAGLNTIY
j_gene: TRBJ1-1; v_gene: TRBV30; abundance: few; CDR3aa: AWSASQNTEAF
j_gene: TRBJ2-5; v_gene: TRBV20-1; abundance: .; CDR3aa: NGGPQETQY
j_gene: TRBJ1-1; v_gene: TRBV19; abundance: once; CDR3aa: ASSSSRGIGEAF
j_gene: TRBJ2-7; v_gene: TRBV4-2; abundance: .; CDR3aa: ASSQDRDLSYEQY
j_gene: TRBJ1-2; v_gene: TRBV19; abundance: .; CDR3aa: ASRAGTRIYGYT
j_gene: TRBJ2-4; v_gene: TRBV7-9; abundance: .; CDR3aa: ASGPYGQGLAKNIQY
j_gene: TRBJ1-1; v_gene: TRBV5-4; abundance: few; CDR3aa: ASSLMNGAEAF
j_gene: TRBJ2-3; v_gene: TRBV11-2; abundance: .; CDR3aa: ASSQDTQY
j_gene: TRBJ1-4; v_gene: TRBV6-6; abundance: .; CDR3aa: ASSYDRPRVAVFSTNEKLF
j_gene: TRBJ2-7; v_gene: TRBV20-1; abundance: .; CDR3aa: SASWDRGLYEQY
j_gene: TRBJ2-7; v_gene: TRBV5-4; abundance: once; CDR3aa: ASSHQSGGGAAREQY
j_gene: TRBJ2-5; v_gene: TRBV7-2; abundance: once; CDR3aa: ASSLIGRLAGGRETQY
j_gene: TRBJ1-3; v_gene: TRBV25-1; abundance: .; CDR3aa: ASSELSGASGNTIY
j_gene: TRBJ2-3; v_gene: TRBV6-4; abundance: .; CDR3aa: ASSRRGQATDTQY
j_gene: TRBJ2-7; v_gene: TRBV21-1; abundance: once; CDR3aa: ASSKVRQGFSYEQY
j_gene: TRBJ1-6; v_gene: TRBV7-2; abundance: once; CDR3aa: ASSLGTENSPLH
j_gene: TRBJ2-5; v_gene: TRBV2; abundance: .; CDR3aa: ASSPGTQETQY
j_gene: TRBJ2-3; v_gene: TRBV7-9; abundance: .; CDR3aa: ASSPRGRATDTQY
j_gene: TRBJ2-2; v_gene: TRBV6-5; abundance: .; CDR3aa: ASSYLRGGTGELF
j_gene: TRBJ2-7; v_gene: TRBV11-2; abundance: once; CDR3aa: ASSLRGDEQY
j_gene: TRBJ1-5; v_gene: TRBV10-2; abundance: .; CDR3aa: ASSEGAAQH
j_gene: TRBJ2-3; v_gene: TRBV11-2; abundance: .; CDR3aa: ASSLGRAWTDTQY
j_gene: TRBJ2-7; v_gene: TRBV5-1; abundance: .; CDR3aa: ASSDGQTNEQY
j_gene: TRBJ1-5; v_gene: TRBV6-5; abundance: .; CDR3aa: ASSYSDNFEPQH
j_gene: TRBJ2-3; v_gene: TRBV10-1; abundance: .; CDR3aa: ASRVCGTDTDTQY
j_gene: TRBJ1-3; v_gene: TRBV6-5; abundance: .; CDR3aa: ASSPETGPANTIY
j_gene: TRBJ2-3; v_gene: TRBV4-3; abundance: .; CDR3aa: ASSQERGSTDTQY
j_gene: TRBJ2-1; v_gene: TRBV19; abundance: .; CDR3aa: ASSTFSGGGYNEQF
j_gene: TRBJ1-1; v_gene: TRBV9; abundance: .; CDR3aa: ASSVEPGWKAF
j_gene: TRBJ1-1; v_gene: TRBV10-2; abundance: .; CDR3aa: ASSGQPSTEAF
j_gene: TRBJ2-3; v_gene: TRBV13; abundance: .; CDR3aa: ASSFSGVITDTQY
j_gene: TRBJ2-7; v_gene: TRBV10-3; abundance: .; CDR3aa: AISDSQPYEQY
j_gene: TRBJ1-4; v_gene: TRBV3-1/TRBV3-2; abundance: .; CDR3aa: ASSPPRGSNEKLF